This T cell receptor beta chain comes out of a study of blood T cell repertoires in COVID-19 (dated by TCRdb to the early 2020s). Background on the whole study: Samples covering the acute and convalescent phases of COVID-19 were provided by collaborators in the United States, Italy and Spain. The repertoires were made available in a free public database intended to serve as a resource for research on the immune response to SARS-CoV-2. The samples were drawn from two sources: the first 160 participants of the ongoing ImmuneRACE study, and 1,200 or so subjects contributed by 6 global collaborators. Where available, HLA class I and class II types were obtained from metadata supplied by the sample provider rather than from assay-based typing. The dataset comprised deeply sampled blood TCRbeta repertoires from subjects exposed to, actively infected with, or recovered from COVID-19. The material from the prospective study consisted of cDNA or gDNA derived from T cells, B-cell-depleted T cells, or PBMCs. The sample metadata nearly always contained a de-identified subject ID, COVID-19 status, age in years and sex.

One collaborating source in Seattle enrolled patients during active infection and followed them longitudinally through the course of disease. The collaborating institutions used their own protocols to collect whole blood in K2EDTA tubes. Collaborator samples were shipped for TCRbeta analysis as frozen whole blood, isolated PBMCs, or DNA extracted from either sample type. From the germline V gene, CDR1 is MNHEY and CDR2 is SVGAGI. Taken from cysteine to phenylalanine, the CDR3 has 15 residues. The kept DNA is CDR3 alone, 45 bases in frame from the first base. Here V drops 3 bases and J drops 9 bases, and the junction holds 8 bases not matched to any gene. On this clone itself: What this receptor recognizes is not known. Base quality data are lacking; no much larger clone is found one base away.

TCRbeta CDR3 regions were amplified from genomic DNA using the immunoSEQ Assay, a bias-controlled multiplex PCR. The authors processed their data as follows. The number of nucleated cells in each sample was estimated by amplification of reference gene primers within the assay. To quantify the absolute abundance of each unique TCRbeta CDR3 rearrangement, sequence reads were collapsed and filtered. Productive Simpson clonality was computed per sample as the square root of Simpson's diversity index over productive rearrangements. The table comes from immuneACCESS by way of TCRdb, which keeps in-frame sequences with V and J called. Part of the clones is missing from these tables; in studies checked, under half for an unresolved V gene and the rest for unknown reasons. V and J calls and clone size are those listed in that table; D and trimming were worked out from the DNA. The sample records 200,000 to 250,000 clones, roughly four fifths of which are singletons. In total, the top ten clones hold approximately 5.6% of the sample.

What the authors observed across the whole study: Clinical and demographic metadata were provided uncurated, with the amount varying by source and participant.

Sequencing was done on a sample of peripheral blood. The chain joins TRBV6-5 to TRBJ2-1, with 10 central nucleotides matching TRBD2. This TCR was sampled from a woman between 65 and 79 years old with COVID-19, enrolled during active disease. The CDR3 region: CASSYRAGGGSEQFF. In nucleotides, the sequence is TGTGCCAGCAGTTATCGAGCGGGAGGGGGGAGTGAGCAGTTCTTC.